The entry below gives a single TCR beta chain sequence along with its context. Its antigen is currently unknown. This record belongs to a study of T cells after posttransplantation cyclophosphamide. Points from the study as a whole: TRB clonality was highly associated with recipient CMV seropositivity and reactivation. Later post-transplant blood repertoires were often dominated by donor CD8+ memory clones. Tissue-infiltrating T cells from skin or gut overlapped little with blood T cells.

The data were produced by immunoSEQ multiplex PCR, yet TCRdb's version contains in-frame clones alone and is incomplete. Counted here are tens of thousands of clones, around 86% occurring once; the ten biggest clones make up around 6.5%. The source of this sequence is a woman aged 60-75 years with a blood cancer, CMV-positive, and with a related stem cell donor. The sequenced material came from PBMCs.

CDR3 nucleotides: TGCACCAGCAGTAGGGGCCTTTCAGATACGCAGTATTTT. It translates to CTSSRGLSDTQYF. The rearrangement joins TRBV1 to TRBJ2-3; the table's D call of TRBD1 was not tested on the DNA. TRBV1 is marked as a pseudogene. This CDR3 region has 13 residues.